This TCR beta chain was documented in a study of CD8 T cells in Susac syndrome. While CD8+ and CD4+ T cells were isolated negatively, TEMRA cells were enriched by FACS. Germline V gives CDR1 MNHNS, CDR2 SASEGT. V lost 7 bases and J lost 4, with 11 bases in between. The CDR3 totals 13 residues. Roughly 0.45 to 1 ug RNA was reverse transcribed with random hexamers. TCRdb reprocessed the immunoSEQ multiplex PCR reads via MiXCR and lists one record per CDR3 protein. The repertoire includes nearly 200,000 distinct CDR3 sequences, nearly 95% of them detected once, and 0.093% sits in the top ten. The chain recombines TRBV6-1 with TRBJ2-1; no reliable D call. This receptor was identified in a human donor with multiple sclerosis. Sequencing was done on a sample of CD4+ T cells from PBMCs. CDR3 protein: CASMTPEYNEQFF. CDR3 coding DNA: TGTGCCAGCATGACGCCAGAGTACAATGAGCAGTTCTTC.